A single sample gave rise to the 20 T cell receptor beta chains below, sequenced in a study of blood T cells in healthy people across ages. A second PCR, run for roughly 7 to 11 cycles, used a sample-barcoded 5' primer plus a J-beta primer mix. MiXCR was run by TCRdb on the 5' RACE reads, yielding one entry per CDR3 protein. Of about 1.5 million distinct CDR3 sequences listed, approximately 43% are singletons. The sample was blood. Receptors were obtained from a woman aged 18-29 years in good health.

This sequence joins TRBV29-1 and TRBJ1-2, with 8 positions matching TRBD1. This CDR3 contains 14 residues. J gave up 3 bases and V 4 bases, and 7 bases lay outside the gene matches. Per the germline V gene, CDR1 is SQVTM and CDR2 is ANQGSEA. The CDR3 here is CSVVGQGADYGYTF. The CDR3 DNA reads TGCAGCGTTGTGGGCCAGGGGGCTGACTATGGCTACACCTTC.

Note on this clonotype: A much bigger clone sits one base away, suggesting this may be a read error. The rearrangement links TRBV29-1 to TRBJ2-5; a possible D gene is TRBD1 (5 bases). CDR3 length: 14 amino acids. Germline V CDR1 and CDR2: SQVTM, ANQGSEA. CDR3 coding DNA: TGCAGCGTTAAAGAGACAGTGGGTTTAGGGACCCAGTACTTC. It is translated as CSVKETVGLGTQYF.

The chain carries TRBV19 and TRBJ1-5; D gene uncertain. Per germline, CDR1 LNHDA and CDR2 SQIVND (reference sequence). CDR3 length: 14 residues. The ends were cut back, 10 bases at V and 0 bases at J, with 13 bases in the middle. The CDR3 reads CATSLDFSNQPQHF. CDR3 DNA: TGTGCCACCTCCCTGGATTTTAGCAATCAGCCCCAGCATTTT.

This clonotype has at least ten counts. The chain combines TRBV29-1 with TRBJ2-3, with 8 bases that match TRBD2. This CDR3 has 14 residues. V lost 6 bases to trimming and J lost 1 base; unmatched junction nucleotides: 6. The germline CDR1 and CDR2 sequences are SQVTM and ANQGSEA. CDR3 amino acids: CSVAGTSGTDTQYF. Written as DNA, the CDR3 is TGCAGCGTAGCCGGGACTAGTGGCACAGATACGCAGTATTTT.

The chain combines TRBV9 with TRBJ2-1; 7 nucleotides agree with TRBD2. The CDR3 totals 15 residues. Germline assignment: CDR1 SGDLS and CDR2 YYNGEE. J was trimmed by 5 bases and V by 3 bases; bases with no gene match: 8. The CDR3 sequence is CASSGKSGTDNEQFF. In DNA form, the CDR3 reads TGTGCCAGCAGCGGAAAGAGCGGGACCGACAATGAGCAGTTCTTC.

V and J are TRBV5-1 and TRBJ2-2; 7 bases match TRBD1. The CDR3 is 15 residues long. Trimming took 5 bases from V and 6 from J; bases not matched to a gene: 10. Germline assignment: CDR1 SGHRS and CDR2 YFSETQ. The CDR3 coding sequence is TGCGCCAGCAGACCGGACAGGAATGGGGCCGGGGAGCTGTTTTTT. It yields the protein CASRPDRNGAGELFF.

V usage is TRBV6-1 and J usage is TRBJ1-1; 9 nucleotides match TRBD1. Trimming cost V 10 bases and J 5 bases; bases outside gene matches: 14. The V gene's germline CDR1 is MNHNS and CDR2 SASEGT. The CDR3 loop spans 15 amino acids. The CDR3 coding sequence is TGTGCCACACACAGGGGGCTAATTGGGTGGACTGAAGCTTTCTTT. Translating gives CATHRGLIGWTEAFF.

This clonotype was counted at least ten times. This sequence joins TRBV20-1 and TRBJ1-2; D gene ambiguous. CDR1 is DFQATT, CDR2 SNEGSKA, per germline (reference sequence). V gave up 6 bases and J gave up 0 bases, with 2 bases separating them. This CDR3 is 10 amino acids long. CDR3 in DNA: TGCAGTGCAGCTAACTATGGCTACACCTTC. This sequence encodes CSAANYGYTF.

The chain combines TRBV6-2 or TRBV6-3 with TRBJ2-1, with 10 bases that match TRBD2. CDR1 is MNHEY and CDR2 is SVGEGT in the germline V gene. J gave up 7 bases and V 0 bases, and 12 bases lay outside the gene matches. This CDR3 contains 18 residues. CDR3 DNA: TGTGCCAGCAGTTACTCGACGTTAGCAGCGGGAGGGCCTAATGAGCAGTTCTTC. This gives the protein CASSYSTLAAGGPNEQFF.

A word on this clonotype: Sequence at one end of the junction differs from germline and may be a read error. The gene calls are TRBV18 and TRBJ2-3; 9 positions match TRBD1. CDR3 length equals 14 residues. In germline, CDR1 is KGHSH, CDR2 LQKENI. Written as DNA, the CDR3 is TGTGCCTGCTCACCAACAGGGGGCTCAGATACGCAGTATTTT. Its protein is CACSPTGGSDTQYF.

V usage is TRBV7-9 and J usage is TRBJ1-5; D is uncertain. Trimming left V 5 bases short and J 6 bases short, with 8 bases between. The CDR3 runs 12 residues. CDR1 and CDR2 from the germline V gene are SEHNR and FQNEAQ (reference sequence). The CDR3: CASSAAIQPQHF. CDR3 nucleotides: TGTGCCAGCAGCGCCGCTATTCAGCCCCAGCATTTT.

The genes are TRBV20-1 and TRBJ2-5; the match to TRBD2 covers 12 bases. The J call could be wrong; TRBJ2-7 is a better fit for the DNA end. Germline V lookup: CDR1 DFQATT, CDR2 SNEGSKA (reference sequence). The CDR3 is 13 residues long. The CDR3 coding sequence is TGCAGTGCTAGACTAGCGGGAGGGAGCGAGCAGTACTTC. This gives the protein CSARLAGGSEQYF.

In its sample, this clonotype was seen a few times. CDR3 region: CSARARERGLYNEQFF. CDR3 sequence (DNA): TGCAGTGCTAGAGCCAGGGAAAGGGGCCTGTACAATGAGCAGTTCTTC. The chain has TRBV20-1 and TRBJ2-1, with D possibly matching TRBD1 (5 bases). Germline values: CDR1 DFQATT, CDR2 SNEGSKA (reference sequence). The CDR3 runs to 16 residues. Trimming pared 1 base from V and 4 bases from J, leaving 17 bases between.

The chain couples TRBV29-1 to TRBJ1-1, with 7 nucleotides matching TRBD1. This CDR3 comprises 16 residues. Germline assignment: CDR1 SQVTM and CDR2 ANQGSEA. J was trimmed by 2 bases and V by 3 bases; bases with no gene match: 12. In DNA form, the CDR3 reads TGCAGCGTTGATCAAGGGGGCTGGGGCGGCAACACTGAAGCTTTCTTT. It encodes CSVDQGGWGGNTEAFF.

This CDR3 is CASSVGLADTQYF. As DNA, the CDR3 is TGTGCCTCCTCCGTCGGTTTGGCAGATACGCAGTATTTT. The chain couples TRBV30 to TRBJ2-3; no definite D call. This CDR3 has 13 residues. Germline V lookup: CDR1 GTSNPN, CDR2 SVGIG (reference sequence). Trimming took 7 bases from V and 4 from J, leaving 15 bases between them.

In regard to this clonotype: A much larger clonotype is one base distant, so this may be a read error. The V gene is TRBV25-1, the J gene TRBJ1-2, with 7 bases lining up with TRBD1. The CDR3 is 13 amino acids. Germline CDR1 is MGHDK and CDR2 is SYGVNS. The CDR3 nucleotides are TGTGCCAGCAGTGAGGGACAGTACTATGGCCACACCTTC. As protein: CASSEGQYYGHTF.

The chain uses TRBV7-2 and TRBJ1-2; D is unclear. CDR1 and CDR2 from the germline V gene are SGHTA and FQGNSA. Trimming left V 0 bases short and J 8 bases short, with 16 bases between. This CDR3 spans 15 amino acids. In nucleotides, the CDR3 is TGTGCCAGCAGCTTAGCCCTATCAAGGTTAGGCGGCTACACCTTC. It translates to CASSLALSRLGGYTF.

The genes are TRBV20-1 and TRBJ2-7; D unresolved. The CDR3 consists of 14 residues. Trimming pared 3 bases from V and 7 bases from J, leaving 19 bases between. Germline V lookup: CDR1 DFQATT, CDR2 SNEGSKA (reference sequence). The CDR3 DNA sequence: TGCAGTGCTAGGCCCCCTCCTAGGTCCAATGAGCAGTACTTC. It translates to CSARPPPRSNEQYF.

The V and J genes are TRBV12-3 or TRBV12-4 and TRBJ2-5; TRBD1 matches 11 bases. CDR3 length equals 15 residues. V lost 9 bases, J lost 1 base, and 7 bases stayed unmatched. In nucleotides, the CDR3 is TGTGCCAGTGCCTTGGGACAGGGGGTCCAAGAGACCCAGTACTTC. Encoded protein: CASALGQGVQETQYF.

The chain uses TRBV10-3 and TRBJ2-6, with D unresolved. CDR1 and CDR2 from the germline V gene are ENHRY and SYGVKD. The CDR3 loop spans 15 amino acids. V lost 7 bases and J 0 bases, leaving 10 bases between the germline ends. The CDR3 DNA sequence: TGTGCCATCACCTCGACCCTCTCTGGGGCCAACGTCCTGACTTTC. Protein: CAITSTLSGANVLTF.